The entry below describes one TCR beta chain. The antigen remains unidentified. This sample was included in a study of radiotherapy plus CTLA-4 blockade in lung cancer. Study summary: Among all patients, 18% showed objective responses, while approximately 30% had disease control. Study outcomes and limitations: Tumor-origin TCR clones grew in blood after radiotherapy plus ipilimumab. Increased serum interferon-beta after radiation also reportedly predicted response strongly.

The repertoire was sequenced with immunoSEQ multiplex PCR; TCRdb's copy has only in-frame clones and lacks some. The repertoire includes about 88,000 clones, 55% to 75% of them detected once, and around 15% sits in the top ten. The V gene end was trimmed by 5 bases and the J gene end by 3 bases; junction bases not matched to a gene: 4. CDR1 is KGHSH, CDR2 LQKENI, per germline. This CDR3 spans 14 amino acids. Alongside CTLA-4 blockade with ipilimumab, patients with chemo-refractory metastatic non-small-cell lung cancer received focal radiation. The sequencing here drew on peripheral blood, taken from a patient treated with radiotherapy plus ipilimumab. The clonotype comes from a human donor with non-small cell lung cancer that progressed on radiotherapy plus ipilimumab. This chain uses TRBV18 with TRBJ2-5, with 9 bases identical to TRBD1. This CDR3 reads CASSGTGNEETQYF. The CDR3 DNA follows: TGTGCCAGCTCAGGGACAGGGAATGAAGAGACCCAGTACTTC. The full variable domain, its missing parts supplied by reference TRBV18 and TRBJ2-5, is NAGVMQNPRHLVRRRGQEARLRCSPMKGHSHVYWYRQLPEEGLKFMVYLQKENIIDESGMPKERFSAEFPKEGPSILRIQQVVRGDSAAYFCASSGTGNEETQYFGPGTRLLVL.